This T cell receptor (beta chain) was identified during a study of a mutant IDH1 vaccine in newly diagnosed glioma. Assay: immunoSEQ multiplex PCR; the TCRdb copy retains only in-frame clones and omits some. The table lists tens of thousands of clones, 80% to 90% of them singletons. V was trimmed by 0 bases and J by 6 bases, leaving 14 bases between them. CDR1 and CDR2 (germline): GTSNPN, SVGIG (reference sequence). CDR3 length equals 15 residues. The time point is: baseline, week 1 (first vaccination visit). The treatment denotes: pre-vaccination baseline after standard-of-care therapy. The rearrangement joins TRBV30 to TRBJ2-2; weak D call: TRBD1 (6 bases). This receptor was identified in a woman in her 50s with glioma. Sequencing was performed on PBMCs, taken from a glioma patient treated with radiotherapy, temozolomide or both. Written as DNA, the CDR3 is TGTGCCTGGAGTGTACAGGGAGAGGATTCCGGGGAGCTGTTTTTT. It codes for CAWSVQGEDSGELFF.